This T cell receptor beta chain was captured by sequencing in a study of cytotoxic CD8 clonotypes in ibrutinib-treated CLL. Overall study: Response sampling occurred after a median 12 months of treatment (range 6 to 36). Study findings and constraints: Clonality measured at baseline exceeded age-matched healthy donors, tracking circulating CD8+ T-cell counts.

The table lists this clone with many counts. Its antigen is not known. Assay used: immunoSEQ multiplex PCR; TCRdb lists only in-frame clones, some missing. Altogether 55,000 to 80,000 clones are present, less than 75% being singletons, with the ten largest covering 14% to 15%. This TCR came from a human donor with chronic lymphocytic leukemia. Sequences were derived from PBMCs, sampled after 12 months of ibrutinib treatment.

This CDR3 is CASTIRDNNQPQHF. CDR3 DNA sequence: TGTGCCAGCACCATCAGAGATAACAATCAGCCCCAGCATTTT. The chain recombines TRBV28 with TRBJ1-5; D is ambiguous. Deletions cut 7 bases from V and 3 bases from J, with 13 bases between. Germline V gene lookup returns CDR1 MDHEN and CDR2 SYDVKM. This CDR3 is 14 amino acids long.